The rows below give T cell receptor beta chains drawn from one sample of a study of blood T cell repertoires in COVID-19. The table came from immunoSEQ multiplex PCR; TCRdb's copy has only in-frame clones and leaves some out. The sample includes some 150,000 clones, about nine tenths of them seen just once. The sample consisted of peripheral blood. The receptors originated from a woman in her 50s with acute or convalescent COVID-19. Both conserved end residues are part of each CDR3. A D gene is named only where the DNA matches it firmly. Only part of the rows carry a size: once, few, many, or a class if the clone is expanded.

CDR3aa	CDR3nt	d_gene	v_gene	j_gene	abundance
CASGGGGSNQPQHF	TGTGCCAGCGGAGGGGGGGGCAGCAATCAGCCCCAGCATTTT	.	TRBV9	TRBJ1-5	.
CASSLGRVSPQHF	TGTGCCAGCAGTTTAGGGAGGGTGTCGCCCCAGCATTTT	.	TRBV27	TRBJ1-5	.
CASSQRRGGEGYGYTF	TGTGCCAGCAGCCAACGGAGAGGGGGCGAGGGCTATGGCTACACCTTC	TRBD1	TRBV3-1/TRBV3-2	TRBJ1-2	.
CASSEIGGGVNSPLHF	TGTGCCAGCAGTGAAATAGGGGGCGGCGTGAATTCACCCCTCCACTTT	TRBD1	TRBV6-1	TRBJ1-6	.
CASSLAVRTGGDEQFF	TGTGCCAGCAGCTTAGCGGTACGGACAGGGGGGGATGAGCAGTTCTTC	TRBD1	TRBV11-2	TRBJ2-1	.
CASSAQGRYYEQYF	TGTGCCAGCAGCGCACAGGGGAGGTACTACGAGCAGTACTTC	.	TRBV7-9	TRBJ2-7	.
CASSYLGQGATEAFF	TGTGCCAGCAGCTACTTAGGACAGGGAGCCACTGAAGCTTTCTTT	TRBD1	TRBV11-1	TRBJ1-1	.
CASSLVVGSSGEEQYF	TGTGCCAGCAGCCTAGTGGTGGGTTCTAGCGGGGAGGAGCAGTACTTC	TRBD2	TRBV7-6	TRBJ2-7	.
CASSLDSPYLYEQYF	TGTGCCAGCAGCCTAGACTCCCCCTATCTCTACGAGCAGTACTTC	.	TRBV3-1/TRBV3-2	TRBJ2-7	.
CASSPIAGVRNEQFF	TGTGCCAGCTCCCCTATAGCGGGAGTACGGAATGAGCAGTTCTTC	TRBD2	TRBV18	TRBJ2-1	few
CASSFQGPWDTQYF	TGTGCCAGCAGCTTCCAGGGGCCATGGGATACGCAGTATTTT	.	TRBV7-3	TRBJ2-3	.
CASSPMGQSYGYTF	TGTGCCAGCAGCCCAATGGGACAGTCCTATGGCTACACCTTC	TRBD1	TRBV7-2	TRBJ1-2	.
CASSQGLAGFQETQYF	TGTGCCAGCAGCCAGGGACTAGCGGGGTTCCAAGAGACCCAGTACTTC	TRBD2	TRBV3-1/TRBV3-2	TRBJ2-5	.
CASSLGLAGKETQYF	TGTGCCAGCAGCTTAGGGCTAGCGGGCAAGGAGACCCAGTACTTC	TRBD2	TRBV7-7	TRBJ2-5	.
CASSYSSGSETDTQYF	TGTGCCAGCAGTTACTCGTCCGGGAGTGAAACAGATACGCAGTATTTT	.	TRBV6-5	TRBJ2-3	.
CASSPVDRATEAFF	TGTGCCAGCTCTCCTGTGGACAGGGCCACTGAAGCTTTCTTT	TRBD1	TRBV18	TRBJ1-1	.
CASSAGQGAGSPLHF	TGTGCCAGCAGCGCGGGACAGGGGGCGGGTTCACCCCTCCACTTT	TRBD1	TRBV7-3	TRBJ1-6	.
CASSPPDTSYNEQFF	TGTGCCAGCAGCCCCCCGGACACGTCCTACAATGAGCAGTTCTTC	.	TRBV5-4	TRBJ2-1	.
CASSDPVLSQGTQYF	TGTGCCAGCAGCGATCCCGTTCTTAGCCAGGGTACGCAGTATTTT	.	TRBV9	TRBJ2-3	.
CAIDQGIGNYGYTF	TGTGCCATCGATCAGGGTATTGGTAACTATGGCTACACCTTC	.	TRBV28	TRBJ1-2	.
CASSLLISGNTIYF	TGTGCCAGCAGCTTACTAATCTCTGGAAACACCATATATTTT	.	TRBV11-2	TRBJ1-3	.
CASSSLWVAGPDTDTQYF	TGTGCCAGCAGCTCCCTGTGGGTAGCGGGACCCGACACAGATACGCAGTATTTT	TRBD2	TRBV7-8	TRBJ2-3	.
CASSSRTGGYNEQFF	TGTGCCAGCAGCTCCCGGACAGGGGGCTACAATGAGCAGTTCTTC	TRBD1	TRBV11-2	TRBJ2-1	.
CASSLSGVGDTQYF	TGTGCCAGCAGCTTAAGCGGGGTGGGCGATACGCAGTATTTT	TRBD2	TRBV7-9	TRBJ2-3	.
CASSNRDREEGEKLFF	TGCGCCAGCAGCAACCGGGACAGGGAAGAGGGGGAAAAACTGTTTTTT	TRBD1	TRBV5-1	TRBJ1-4	.
CASSVTGHIQYF	TGTGCCAGCAGCGTGACAGGGCACATTCAGTACTTC	TRBD1	TRBV7-3	TRBJ2-4	.
CATTFNTEAFF	TGTGCCACCACATTTAACACTGAAGCTTTCTTT	.	TRBV6-5	TRBJ1-1	.
CASSLGHSGMNTEAFF	TGTGCCAGCAGCTTAGGGCACAGTGGAATGAACACTGAAGCTTTCTTT	.	TRBV7-9	TRBJ1-1	once
CASSVDGRDEQYF	TGTGCCAGCAGCGTAGACGGGAGGGACGAGCAGTACTTC	TRBD2	TRBV9	TRBJ2-7	.
CASSLESGGFTEAFF	TGCGCCAGCAGCTTGGAGTCAGGGGGGTTCACTGAAGCTTTCTTT	TRBD1	TRBV5-1	TRBJ1-1	.
CASSLGTSGTRGYEQYF	TGTGCCAGCAGCTTGGGGACTAGCGGGACGAGGGGCTACGAGCAGTACTTC	TRBD2	TRBV5-4	TRBJ2-7	.
CASSISGGTNEKLFF	TGTGCCAGCAGCATATCAGGGGGCACTAATGAAAAACTGTTTTTT	TRBD1	TRBV7-2	TRBJ1-4	.
CSAARGTQYF	TGCAGTGCCGCTAGGGGGACCCAGTACTTC	.	TRBV20-1	TRBJ2-5	.
CSVDPGLNTEAFF	TGCAGCGTTGACCCAGGTTTGAACACTGAAGCTTTCTTT	.	TRBV29-1	TRBJ1-1	.
CASSIVGGTEAFF	TGTGCCAGTAGTATAGTTGGGGGGACTGAAGCTTTCTTT	.	TRBV19	TRBJ1-1	.
CASSYPDSSYEQYF	TGTGCCAGCAGTTACCCGGACTCCTCCTACGAGCAGTACTTC	.	TRBV6-6	TRBJ2-7	.
CASSLTGRTDSPLHF	TGTGCCAGCAGCTTAACAGGGAGAACCGATTCACCCCTCCACTTT	.	TRBV11-2	TRBJ1-6	.
CASSLDRVGKKLFF	TGTGCCAGCAGCTTGGACAGGGTGGGGAAGAAACTGTTTTTT	TRBD1	TRBV7-8	TRBJ1-4	.
CAWSVVSIPPYNEQFF	TGTGCCTGGAGTGTAGTCTCTATCCCGCCCTACAATGAGCAGTTCTTC	.	TRBV30	TRBJ2-1	.